Listed below are T cell receptor beta chains from one sample, sequenced in a study of T cells in Graves' hyperthyroidism and ophthalmopathy. Each CDR3 protein gets one entry after TCRdb re-called the multiplex PCR reads with MiXCR. This sample has 100,000 to 130,000 distinct CDR3 sequences; roughly 15% occur once, and the top ten carry about 40%. The sequencing input was blood. These receptors all stem from a woman in her forties or fifties with Graves' hyperthyroidism. Each CDR3 is given with its conserved first and last residue. Fields, in order: clone size, D gene, V gene, J gene, CDR3 DNA, CDR3 protein. A D gene is named only where the DNA matches it firmly. Expanded clones are given a class, and other clones once, few, many or no size at all.

>many|-|TRBV28|TRBJ2-7
TGTGCCAGCAGTTCCTCCGCCCAGGGCGGGTTTCGCGAGCAGTACTTC
CASSSSAQGGFREQYF
>many|TRBD1|TRBV28|TRBJ1-4
TGTGCCAGCATCCCACAGGGGGAAGGTGAAAAACTGTTTTTT
CASIPQGEGEKLFF
>many|TRBD2|TRBV11-1|TRBJ2-1
TGTGCCAGCAGCCCCCTAGCGGGAGGCCGCGACAGTGAGCAGTTCTTC
CASSPLAGGRDSEQFF
>many|-|TRBV7-9|TRBJ2-3
TGTGCCAGCAGCTTAGGTCGGGACACTAGCACAGATACGCAGTATTTT
CASSLGRDTSTDTQYF
>many|TRBD2|TRBV20-1|TRBJ2-1
TGCAGTGCTGATGAACGGGAGGCTTACAATGAGCAGTTCTTC
CSADEREAYNEQFF
>many|-|TRBV5-4|TRBJ2-1
TGTGCCAGCAGCTCCGTGGGGCTAGTTTCCAATGAGCAGTTCTTC
CASSSVGLVSNEQFF
>many|-|TRBV11-2|TRBJ2-3
TGTGCCAGCTGTCAGGGTACAGATACGCAGTATTTT
CASCQGTDTQYF
>-|TRBD2|TRBV12-3/TRBV12-4|TRBJ2-1
TGTGCCAGCAGAGGGGCGGGAGGACTCTACAATGAGCAGTCCTTC
CASRGAGGLYNEQSF
>many|TRBD2|TRBV28|TRBJ2-3
TGTGCCAGCAGTTCCTACCGGGGAGCGGGAGGTAGCACAGATACGCAGTATTTT
CASSSYRGAGGSTDTQYF
>-|-|TRBV18|TRBJ1-4
TGTGCCAGCTCACCACGAGGGGGTGGTGAAAAACTGTTTTTT
CASSPRGGGEKLFF
>many|-|TRBV6-1|TRBJ2-3
TGTGCCAGCAGTCCCGGGACGGCCCTCACAGATACGCAGTATTTT
CASSPGTALTDTQYF
>many|TRBD1|TRBV10-3|TRBJ1-2
TGTGCCATAAAGACAGGGCGCAATGGCTACACCTTC
CAIKTGRNGYTF
>many|-|TRBV2|TRBJ1-1
TGTGCCAGCAGAGAGCCGAACACTGAAGCTTTCTTT
CASREPNTEAFF
>many|TRBD1|TRBV2|TRBJ1-6
TGTGCCAGCAGCCCTAGACAGGGATGGAATTCACCCCTCCACTTT
CASSPRQGWNSPLHF
>many|TRBD1|TRBV12-3/TRBV12-4|TRBJ2-1
TGTGCCAGCAGTTCCACGACAGGGGGAAATGAGCAGTTCTTC
CASSSTTGGNEQFF
>many|-|TRBV11-2|TRBJ1-1
TGTGCCAGCAGCCTTCACAGGGAGGGGACTGAAGCTTTCTTT
CASSLHREGTEAFF
>many|TRBD2|TRBV11-2|TRBJ2-1
TGTGCCAGCAGCCCGGGACTAGCCGTCGTGCAGTTCTTC
CASSPGLAVVQFF